This T cell receptor (beta chain) came from a study of blood T cell repertoires in COVID-19. Study context: The origin of the acute and convalescent COVID-19 samples was the United States, Italy and Spain. Sample material is recorded as cDNA or gDNA derived from T cells, B-cell-depleted T cells, or PBMCs.

V lost 0 bases and J lost 3, with 2 bases in between. The CDR3 has 12 residues. The germline CDR1 and CDR2 sequences are MGHRA and YSYEKL. Methods used by the authors: Amplified reference gene primers provided the basis for estimating nucleated cell counts. The repertoire was sequenced with immunoSEQ multiplex PCR; TCRdb's copy has only in-frame clones and lacks some. V and J calls plus clone size are reproduced from that table; the DNA served to infer D and trimming. The sample lists approximately 130,000 clones; 81% were seen once. Sequencing was done on a sample of peripheral blood. The V call is TRBV4-1, the J call TRBJ2-5; D unresolved. The sequence came from a woman in her sixties with active or convalescent COVID-19. For the CDR3, the DNA is TGCGCCAGCAGCCAAGACGAAGAGACCCAGTACTTC. It yields the protein CASSQDEETQYF.